This entry is about one T cell receptor (beta chain). The V gene lost 6 bases and the J gene lost 7 bases, with 15 bases spanning the gap. This CDR3 contains 14 residues. Germline CDR1 and CDR2: MNHEY and SMNVEV (reference sequence). Genomic DNA from each subset was divided evenly over several immunoSEQ plates. The table came from immunoSEQ multiplex PCR; TCRdb's copy has only in-frame clones and leaves some out. The data hold roughly 320,000 clones, with around 86% observed a single time. This entry comes from a study of shared clonotypes between healthy human individuals. What was sequenced was memory CD8+ T cells sorted from blood. Subset of the sample: CD45RO+ cells pooled with CCR7-negative TemRA cells. The V gene is TRBV27, the J gene TRBJ1-4; D remains unclear. The receptor was derived from a man aged 18 to 29 in good health. CDR3 DNA: TGTGCCAGCAGCCCGGGATCCTTGGTTGAAAAACTGTTTTTT. Residues: CASSPGSLVEKLFF.